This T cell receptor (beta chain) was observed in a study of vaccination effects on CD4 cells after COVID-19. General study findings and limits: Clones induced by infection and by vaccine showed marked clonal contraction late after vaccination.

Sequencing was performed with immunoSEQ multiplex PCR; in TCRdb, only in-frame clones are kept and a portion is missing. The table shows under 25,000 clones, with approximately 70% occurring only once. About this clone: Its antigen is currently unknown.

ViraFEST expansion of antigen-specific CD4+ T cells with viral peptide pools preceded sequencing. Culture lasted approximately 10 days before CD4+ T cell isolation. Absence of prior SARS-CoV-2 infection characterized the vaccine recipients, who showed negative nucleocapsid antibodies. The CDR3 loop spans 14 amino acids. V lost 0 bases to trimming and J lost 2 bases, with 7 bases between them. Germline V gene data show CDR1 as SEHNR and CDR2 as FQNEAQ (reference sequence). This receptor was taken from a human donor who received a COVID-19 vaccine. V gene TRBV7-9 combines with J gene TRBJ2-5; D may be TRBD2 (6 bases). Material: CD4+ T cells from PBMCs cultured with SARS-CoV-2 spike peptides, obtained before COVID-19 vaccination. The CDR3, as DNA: TGTGCCAGCAGCTTAGCTAGCGGACAAGAGACCCAGTACTTC. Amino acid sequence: CASSLASGQETQYF.